One sample yielded the 28 T cell receptor beta chains listed below, sequenced in a study of cytomegalovirus exposure and HLA in healthy donors. PCR employed 60 Vbeta and 13 Jbeta primers. Libraries were prepared by immunoSEQ multiplex PCR; TCRdb keeps only in-frame clonotypes and omits some of them. The table shows roughly 62,000 clones, with about 81% occurring only once. Sequenced material: PBMCs. These receptors were obtained from a woman aged 30 to 39 in good health and CMV-seronegative.

CDR3 residues: CASSLGGFTEAFF. The DNA for the CDR3 is TGTGCCAGCAGCCTGGGAGGGTTCACTGAAGCTTTCTTT. V gene TRBV7-9 combines with J gene TRBJ1-1; D is unclear. The V gene's germline CDR1 is SEHNR and CDR2 FQNEAQ (reference sequence). CDR3 size: 13 residues. Deletions cut 5 bases from V and 4 bases from J, with 11 bases between. Complete variable domain (other parts from reference TRBV7-9 and TRBJ1-1): DTGVSQNPRHKITKRGQNVTFRCDPISEHNRLYWYRQTLGQGPEFLTYFQNEAQLEKSRLLSDRFSAERPKGSFSTLEIQRTEQGDSAMYLCASSLGGFTEAFFGQGTRLTVV.

The V and J genes are TRBV30 and TRBJ2-1; 11 bases agree with TRBD2. The CDR3 extends over 14 amino acids. CDR1 is GTSNPN and CDR2 is SVGIG in the germline V gene (reference sequence). With 3 bases clipped from V and 4 bases from J, the junction kept 2 bases outside the gene matches. The CDR3 nucleotides read TGTGCCTGGAGCGGGACTAGCGGTTACAATGAGCAGTTCTTC. This translates into CAWSGTSGYNEQFF.

V and J are TRBV5-1 and TRBJ2-1; 10 nucleotides line up with TRBD2. J lost 12 bases, V lost 0 bases, and 9 bases had no gene match. Germline V gene data show CDR1 as SGHRS and CDR2 as YFSETQ. This CDR3 has 15 amino acids. CDR3 in amino acids: CASSLDHGTSDGQFF. The CDR3, as DNA: TGCGCCAGCAGCTTGGATCATGGGACTAGCGATGGGCAGTTCTTC.

The J gene is TRBJ2-5, the V gene TRBV30, with D perhaps TRBD1 (5 bases). The germline CDR1 and CDR2 sequences are GTSNPN and SVGIG (reference sequence). With 0 bases removed from V and 2 bases from J, the gap between germline ends came to 7 bases. This CDR3 spans 13 amino acids. This CDR3 is CAWSVRTQETQYF. In DNA form, the CDR3 reads TGTGCCTGGAGTGTAAGGACACAAGAGACCCAGTACTTC.

The chain recombines TRBV21-1 with TRBJ1-5. TRBV21-1 has pseudogene status. The CDR3 covers 13 residues. CDR3 sequence: CASSGEPLWAQHF. Here the CDR3 DNA reads TGTGCCAGCAGCGGGGAGCCCCTTTGGGCCCAGCATTTT.

The chain combines TRBV5-1 with TRBJ2-3; D is unresolved. Germline CDR1 reads SGHRS; CDR2 reads YFSETQ. CDR3 size: 15 residues. With 0 bases removed from V and 1 base from J, the gap between germline ends came to 9 bases. The CDR3 spells CASSLGIGGTDTQYF. The DNA for the CDR3 is TGCGCCAGCAGCTTGGGGATAGGAGGCACAGATACGCAGTATTTT.

J is TRBJ2-1 and V is TRBV5-6, with D possibly matching TRBD2 (5 bases). Trimming removed 0 bases at V and 3 bases at J, with 13 bases between. This CDR3 is 16 amino acids long. Germline V CDR1 and CDR2: SGHDT, YYEEEE. Here the CDR3 reads CASSLGLPRGYNEQFF. In nucleotides, the CDR3 is TGTGCCAGCAGCTTGGGACTCCCTCGGGGCTACAATGAGCAGTTCTTC.

The genes are TRBV5-1 and TRBJ2-3; TRBD2 agrees at 11 bases. The CDR3 sequence is 20 residues long. V shed 4 bases, J shed 2 bases, and the junction held 18 bases outside the gene matches. Per germline, CDR1 SGHRS and CDR2 YFSETQ. The CDR3 is CASSPGTSGALAWTTDTQYF. The CDR3 DNA is TGCGCCAGCAGCCCCGGGACTAGCGGTGCCCTAGCCTGGACCACAGATACGCAGTATTTT. Variable domain in full (rest from reference TRBV5-1 and TRBJ2-3): KAGVTQTPRYLIKTRGQQVTLSCSPISGHRSVSWYQQTPGQGLQFLFEYFSETQRNKGNFPGRFSGRQFSNSRSEMNVSTLELGDSALYLCASSPGTSGALAWTTDTQYFGPGTRLTVL.

This clone was recorded a few times. The rearrangement uses TRBV27 and TRBJ1-2; D possibly corresponds to TRBD1 (6 bases). The germline CDR1 and CDR2 sequences are MNHEY and SMNVEV (reference sequence). The CDR3 is 15 residues long. With 5 bases removed from V and 5 bases from J, the gap between germline ends came to 18 bases. The CDR3 DNA follows: TGTGCCAGCAGTCTAACCCGCGGACAGCTTTATGGCTACACCTTC. Translating gives CASSLTRGQLYGYTF.

The chain links TRBV4-1 to TRBJ2-3, with 9 nucleotides matching TRBD2. From germline, CDR1 is MGHRA and CDR2 YSYEKL. CDR3 length: 17 amino acids. The junction had 11 bases not matched to a gene; V was cut back by 4 bases and J by 3 bases. The CDR3 spells CASSLGPAGGETDTQYF. DNA for the CDR3: TGCGCCAGCAGCCTCGGTCCAGCGGGAGGTGAAACAGATACGCAGTATTTT.

The chain combines TRBV29-1 with TRBJ1-1; possibly TRBD1 for D (6 bases). The CDR3 totals 13 residues. The V and J ends lost 6 bases and 5 bases respectively, with 16 bases between them. Germline lookup yields CDR1 SQVTM and CDR2 ANQGSEA. This CDR3 is CSVRADSWTEAFF. The CDR3 nucleotides are TGCAGCGTGAGGGCGGACAGTTGGACTGAAGCTTTCTTT.

This rearrangement joins TRBV27 to TRBJ2-1, with TRBD2 matching over 13 bases. This CDR3 contains 15 residues. After removal of 5 bases from V and 6 bases from J, the junction contained 4 bases not matched to a gene. Germline loops: CDR1 MNHEY, CDR2 SMNVEV (reference sequence). CDR3 in amino acids: CASSLRLAGGNEQFF. As DNA, the CDR3 is TGTGCCAGCAGTCTCCGACTAGCGGGAGGCAATGAGCAGTTCTTC.

The genes are TRBV4-2 and TRBJ2-1, with TRBD2 matching over 16 bases. Trimming removed 3 bases from V and 7 bases from J; junction bases left unmatched: 3. Germline V CDR1 and CDR2: LGHNA, YNFKEQ. This CDR3 contains 16 residues. CDR3 amino acids: CASSHGTSGRGNEQFF. The CDR3 DNA sequence: TGTGCCAGCAGCCATGGGACTAGCGGGAGGGGAAATGAGCAGTTCTTC.

V usage is TRBV5-1 and J usage is TRBJ1-2, with TRBD1 matching 7 bases. Trimming cost V 1 base and J 11 bases; bases outside gene matches: 11. The CDR3 has 14 residues. Germline V lookup: CDR1 SGHRS, CDR2 YFSETQ. As DNA, the CDR3 is TGCGCCAGCAGCTTGACAGGGGCCCGGGAGGGGTACACCTTC. This gives the protein CASSLTGAREGYTF.

The V call is TRBV23-1, the J call TRBJ1-6, with 7 nucleotides matching TRBD1. TRBV23-1 is placed among ORFs of uncertain function. With 4 bases clipped from V and 0 bases from J, the junction kept 9 bases outside the gene matches. The CDR3 consists of 18 residues. CDR3 loop: CASSPIKTGSSYNSPLHF. The CDR3 DNA reads as TGCGCCAGCAGTCCTATAAAGACAGGGAGCTCCTATAATTCACCCCTCCACTTT.

The chain has TRBV10-2 and TRBJ2-1, with D possibly being TRBD2 (5 bases). The V gene lost 3 bases and the J gene lost 9 bases, with 9 bases spanning the gap. Germline lookup yields CDR1 WSHSY and CDR2 SAAADI. This CDR3 is built from 12 residues. CDR3 in amino acids: CASSDIGGEQFF. The CDR3, as DNA: TGCGCCAGCAGTGACATCGGAGGTGAGCAGTTCTTC.

The chain has TRBV6-5 and TRBJ2-3; D is unclear. The CDR3 runs to 13 residues. The V end lost 5 bases, the J end lost 2 bases, and 8 bases lay between the germline ends. Germline V lookup: CDR1 MNHEY, CDR2 SVGAGI. As DNA, the CDR3 is TGTGCCAGCAGTCGTAGTTCCACAGATACGCAGTATTTT. Protein sequence: CASSRSSTDTQYF.

The chain has TRBV11-3 and TRBJ2-7; 10 bases line up with TRBD2. The DNA end lines up better with TRBJ2-1; the J call may be wrong. This CDR3 contains 15 residues. CDR1 and CDR2 from the germline V gene are SGHNT and YENEEA. The CDR3 loop is CASSLGLAVDDEQFF. The CDR3 nucleotides are TGTGCCAGCAGCCTAGGACTAGCGGTAGACGATGAGCAGTTCTTC.

This chain connects TRBV6-6 to TRBJ2-1, with D tentatively TRBD1 (6 bases). Germline lookup yields CDR1 MNHNY and CDR2 SVGAGI (reference sequence). V was pared by 6 bases and J by 5 bases, with 14 bases between. The CDR3 runs 14 residues. The CDR3 DNA follows: TGTGCCAGCAGCCCGGGACATGGGAACAATGAGCAGTTCTTC. It encodes CASSPGHGNNEQFF.

This chain uses TRBV7-6 with TRBJ2-5; 7 bases align to TRBD1. The J segment lost 4 bases and the V segment lost 1 base, leaving 0 bases of the junction unmatched. CDR1 and CDR2 (germline): SGHVS, FNYEAQ. CDR3 size: 13 residues. The CDR3 sequence: CASSLDRGETQYF. CDR3 DNA sequence: TGTGCCAGCAGCTTAGACAGGGGAGAGACCCAGTACTTC. The full variable domain, rest sourced from reference TRBV7-6 and TRBJ2-5, is GAGVSQSPRYKVTKRGQDVALRCDPISGHVSLYWYRQALGQGPEFLTYFNYEAQQDKSGLPNDRFSAERPEGSISTLTIQRTEQRDSAMYRCASSLDRGETQYFGPGTRLLVL.

The chain uses TRBV2 and TRBJ1-5, with a weak D call TRBD1 (5 bases). This CDR3 has 15 residues. Germline V gene sequence: CDR1 SNHLY, CDR2 FYNNEI. The ends were cut back, 4 bases at V and 4 bases at J, with 14 bases in the middle. CDR3 nucleotides: TGTGCCAGCAGTGTCGGTACAGGAATAAATCAGCCCCAGCATTTT. Translated: CASSVGTGINQPQHF.

V is TRBV27 and J is TRBJ2-7, with 11 bases fitting TRBD1. Germline V lookup: CDR1 MNHEY, CDR2 SMNVEV (reference sequence). The V gene end was trimmed by 0 bases and the J gene end by 7 bases; junction bases not matched to a gene: 5. The CDR3 spans 15 residues. CDR3 coding DNA: TGTGCCAGCAGTTTATCAGGGACAGGGGGGTGTGAGCAGTACTTC. This sequence encodes CASSLSGTGGCEQYF.

The rearrangement links TRBV7-9 to TRBJ2-3; TRBD1 is a possible D gene (5 bases). Trimming shortened V by 3 bases and J by 6 bases, and 13 bases separated the two germline ends. The CDR3 contains 14 residues. From germline, CDR1 is SEHNR and CDR2 FQNEAQ (reference sequence). The CDR3 sequence: CASSLGLPGDTQYF. The CDR3 nucleotides read TGTGCCAGCAGCTTGGGGCTCCCTGGGGATACGCAGTATTTT.

The chain combines TRBV7-9 with TRBJ2-2, with 7 nucleotides matching TRBD2. This CDR3 contains 17 residues. The germline CDR1 and CDR2 sequences are SEHNR and FQNEAQ (reference sequence). With V trimmed by 3 bases and J by 5 bases, 12 bases remained unmatched. The CDR3 DNA sequence: TGTGCCAGCAGCTTCCCCACCGGGACTACCGCTACCGGGGAGCTGTTTTTT. It yields the protein CASSFPTGTTATGELFF.

This chain links TRBV7-2 with TRBJ2-5; the match to TRBD1 covers 12 bases. The V gene's germline CDR1 is SGHTA and CDR2 FQGNSA. Trimming cost V 5 bases and J 5 bases; bases outside gene matches: 12. The CDR3 contains 17 residues. CDR3 DNA sequence: TGTGCCAGCAGCAAACGTACCGGGACAGGGGGCGGGGAGACCCAGTACTTC. Translation gives CASSKRTGTGGGETQYF.

This clone was seen a few times. This chain joins TRBV5-6 and TRBJ1-6; 7 bases are shared with TRBD1. Looked up from germline, CDR1 is SGHDT and CDR2 is YYEEEE. The length of the CDR3 is 16 residues. V lost 0 bases to trimming and J lost 7 bases; unmatched junction nucleotides: 7. The CDR3 sequence is CASSLEGGRGNSPLHF. As DNA, the CDR3 is TGTGCCAGCAGCTTGGAGGGGGGCAGGGGGAATTCACCCCTCCACTTT.

This clone appeared a single time. The rearrangement links TRBV6-5 to TRBJ2-7; D is unresolved. Per germline, CDR1 MNHEY and CDR2 SVGAGI. CDR3 size: 13 residues. V lost 6 bases to trimming and J lost 5 bases, with 14 bases between them. For the CDR3, the DNA is TGTGCCAGCAGCCGCCAGTATACCGACGAGCAGTACTTC. Amino acids: CASSRQYTDEQYF.

J is TRBJ1-1 and V is TRBV6-1; D remains unclear. CDR1 and CDR2 from the germline V gene are MNHNS and SASEGT. Trimming cost V 7 bases and J 5 bases, with 8 bases left between them. The length of the CDR3 is 11 residues. The CDR3 region is CASKERTEAFF. CDR3 DNA sequence: TGTGCCAGCAAGGAGAGAACTGAAGCTTTCTTT.